This section outlines one TCR beta chain sequence together with its context. No antigen is known for it. Mismatch with germline at one junction end may stem from a read error. PCR involved 60 Vbeta and 13 Jbeta primers. Measured with immunoSEQ multiplex PCR; TCRdb has only the in-frame clones, and not every one. This sample carries around 100,000 clones, with approximately 3.5% going to the ten biggest clones. The CDR3 sequence is 16 residues long. Germline V gene lookup returns CDR1 PRHDT and CDR2 FYEKMQ (reference sequence). The data are from a study of cytomegalovirus exposure and HLA in healthy donors. Findings of the study overall: Reportedly, TCR beta sequences accurately predicted HLA-A and HLA-B alleles in most subjects.

This chain links TRBV13 with TRBJ1-6; weak D call: TRBD1 (5 bases). This clonotype originated in a man between 40 and 49 years old in good health and CMV-seronegative. The sequencing input was PBMCs. In DNA form, the CDR3 reads TGTGCCAGCAGCCTAGGGGTATGGGGGGTTAGTTCACCCCTCCACTTT. This sequence encodes CASSLGVWGVSSPLHF.